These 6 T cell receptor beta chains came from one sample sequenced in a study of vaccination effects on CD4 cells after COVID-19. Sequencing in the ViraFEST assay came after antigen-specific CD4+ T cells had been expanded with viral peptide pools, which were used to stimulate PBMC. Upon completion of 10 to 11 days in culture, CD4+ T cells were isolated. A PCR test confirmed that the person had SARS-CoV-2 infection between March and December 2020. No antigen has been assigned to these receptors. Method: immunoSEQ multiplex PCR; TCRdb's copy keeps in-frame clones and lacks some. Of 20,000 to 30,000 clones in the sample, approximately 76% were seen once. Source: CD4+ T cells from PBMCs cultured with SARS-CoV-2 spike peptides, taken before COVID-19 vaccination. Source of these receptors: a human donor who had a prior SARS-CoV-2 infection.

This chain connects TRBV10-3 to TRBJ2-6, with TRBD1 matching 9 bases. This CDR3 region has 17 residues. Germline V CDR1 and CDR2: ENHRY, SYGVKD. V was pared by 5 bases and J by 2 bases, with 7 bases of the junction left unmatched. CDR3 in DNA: TGTGCCATCAGTCCAGGACAGGGGAGGGCTGGGGCCAACGTCCTGACTTTC. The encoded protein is CAISPGQGRAGANVLTF.

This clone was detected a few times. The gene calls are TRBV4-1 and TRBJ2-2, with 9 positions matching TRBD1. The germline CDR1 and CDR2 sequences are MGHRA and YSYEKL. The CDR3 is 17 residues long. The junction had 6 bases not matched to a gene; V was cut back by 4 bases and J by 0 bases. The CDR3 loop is CASSPHGQGSNTGELFF. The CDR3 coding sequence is TGCGCCAGCAGCCCACATGGACAGGGGTCGAACACCGGGGAGCTGTTTTTT.

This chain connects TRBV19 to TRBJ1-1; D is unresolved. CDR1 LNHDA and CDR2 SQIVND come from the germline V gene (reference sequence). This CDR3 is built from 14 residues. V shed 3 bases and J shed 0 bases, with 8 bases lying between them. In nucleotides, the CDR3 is TGTGCCAGTAGTATTGAGGTTATGAACACTGAAGCTTTCTTT. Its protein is CASSIEVMNTEAFF.

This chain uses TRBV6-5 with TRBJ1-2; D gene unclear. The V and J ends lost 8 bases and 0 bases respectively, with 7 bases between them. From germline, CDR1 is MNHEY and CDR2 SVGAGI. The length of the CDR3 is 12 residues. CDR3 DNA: TGTGCCAGCCGGCAGGCTAACTATGGCTACACCTTC. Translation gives CASRQANYGYTF.

The CDR3 loop reads CASSRGGVEGNTIYF. The CDR3 DNA sequence: TGCGCCAGCAGCCGAGGCGGGGTCGAAGGAAACACCATATATTTT. The rearrangement links TRBV5-1 to TRBJ1-3, with D unclear. Germline CDR1 and CDR2: SGHRS and YFSETQ. This CDR3 comprises 15 residues. The V and J ends lost 4 bases and 4 bases respectively, with 15 bases between them. Full variable domain (rest looked up from reference TRBV5-1 and TRBJ1-3): KAGVTQTPRYLIKTRGQQVTLSCSPISGHRSVSWYQQTPGQGLQFLFEYFSETQRNKGNFPGRFSGRQFSNSRSEMNVSTLELGDSALYLCASSRGGVEGNTIYFGEGSWLTVV.

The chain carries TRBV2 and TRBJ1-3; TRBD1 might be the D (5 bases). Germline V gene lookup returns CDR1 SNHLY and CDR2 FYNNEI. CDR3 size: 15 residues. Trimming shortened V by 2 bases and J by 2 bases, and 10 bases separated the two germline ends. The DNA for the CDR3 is TGTGCCAGCAGTGAATGGTCAGGGACTGGAAACACCATATATTTT. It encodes CASSEWSGTGNTIYF.